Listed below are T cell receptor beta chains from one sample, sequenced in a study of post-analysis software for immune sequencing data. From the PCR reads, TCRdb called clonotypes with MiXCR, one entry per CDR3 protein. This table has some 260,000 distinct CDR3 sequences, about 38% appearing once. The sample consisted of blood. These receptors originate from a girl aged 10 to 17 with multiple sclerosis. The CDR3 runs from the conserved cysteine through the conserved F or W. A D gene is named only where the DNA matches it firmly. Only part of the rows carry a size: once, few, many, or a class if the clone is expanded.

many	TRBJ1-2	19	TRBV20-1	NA	CSARDGALPTPLANYGYTF	TGCAGTGCTAGAGATGGGGCCCTACCCACACCGTTAGCTAACTATGGCTACACCTTC
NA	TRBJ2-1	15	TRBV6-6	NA	CASSYRDPFTDEQFF	TGTGCCAGCAGTTACCGGGACCCATTTACCGATGAGCAGTTCTTC
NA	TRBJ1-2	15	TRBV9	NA	CASSVDGNGNYGYTF	TGTGCCAGCAGCGTAGACGGGAATGGTAACTATGGCTACACCTTC
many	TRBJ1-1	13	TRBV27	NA	CASSPYRDTEAFF	TGTGCCAGCAGTCCATACAGGGATACTGAAGCTTTCTTT
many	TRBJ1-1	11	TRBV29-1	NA	CSVGRITEAFF	TGCAGCGTTGGGCGGATCACTGAAGCTTTCTTT
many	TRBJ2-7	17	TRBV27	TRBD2	CASSLTGTSGSSYEQYF	TGTGCCAGCAGTTTAACGGGGACTAGCGGAAGCTCCTACGAGCAGTACTTC
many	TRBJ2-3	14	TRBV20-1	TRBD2	CSASRLAGLNTQYF	TGCAGTGCTTCCAGACTAGCGGGACTAAATACGCAGTATTTT
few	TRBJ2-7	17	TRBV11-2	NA	CASSLIPGTLAYNEQYF	TGTGCCAGCAGCTTAATCCCCGGGACGCTGGCCTACAATGAGCAGTACTTC
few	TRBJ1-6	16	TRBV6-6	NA	CASSPLGTEYNSPLHF	TGTGCCAGCAGTCCCCTCGGCACGGAATATAATTCACCCCTCCACTTT
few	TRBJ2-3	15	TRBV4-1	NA	CASSRSSGSTDTQYF	TGCGCCAGCAGCCGAAGTAGCGGCTCCACAGATACGCAGTATTTT
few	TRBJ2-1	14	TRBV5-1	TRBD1	CASSLGDRANEQFF	TGCGCCAGCAGCTTGGGAGACAGGGCGAATGAGCAGTTCTTC
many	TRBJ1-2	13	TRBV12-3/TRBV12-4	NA	CASSLGTIPGYTF	TGTGCCAGCAGCCTCGGGACAATCCCTGGCTACACCTTC
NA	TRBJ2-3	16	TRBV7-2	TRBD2	CASSLEFGTRRGTQYF	TGTGCCAGCAGCTTAGAATTTGGGACTAGAAGAGGGACACAGTATTTT
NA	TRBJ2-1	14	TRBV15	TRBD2	CATSRTSGGLEQFF	TGTGCCACCAGCAGGACTAGCGGGGGCCTCGAGCAGTTCTTC
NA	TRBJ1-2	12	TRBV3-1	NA	CASSQFTGGYTF	TGTGCCAGCAGCCAATTTACGGGGGGCTACACCTTC
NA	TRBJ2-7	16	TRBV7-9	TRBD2	CAGSLVTSGNSYEQYF	TGTGCCGGCAGCTTAGTGACTAGCGGGAACTCCTACGAGCAGTACTTC
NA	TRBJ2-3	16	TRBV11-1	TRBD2	CASSLRQAGVADTQYF	TGTGCCAGCAGCTTACGACAAGCGGGAGTCGCAGATACGCAGTATTTT
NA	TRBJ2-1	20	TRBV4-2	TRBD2	CASSQELTSGRAMPYNEQFF	TGTGCCAGCAGCCAAGAGTTGACTAGCGGGAGGGCCATGCCCTACAATGAGCAGTTCTTC
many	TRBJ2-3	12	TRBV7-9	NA	CASSLDVGTQYF	TGTGCCAGCAGCTTGGACGTAGGTACGCAGTATTTT
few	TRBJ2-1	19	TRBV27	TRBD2	CASSFSLWTSGGSYNEQFF	TGTGCCAGCAGTTTTTCCCTTTGGACTAGCGGGGGGTCATACAATGAGCAGTTCTTC
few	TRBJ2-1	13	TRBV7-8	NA	CASSLGRAGAQFF	TGTGCCAGCAGCCTCGGGCGCGCGGGGGCACAGTTCTTC
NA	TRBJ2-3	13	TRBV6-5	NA	CASSLLWGDTQYF	TGTGCCAGCAGTTTGTTATGGGGAGATACGCAGTATTTT
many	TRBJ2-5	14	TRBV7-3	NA	CASSLTGRRETQYF	TGTGCCAGCAGCTTAACGGGCAGGAGGGAGACCCAGTACTTC
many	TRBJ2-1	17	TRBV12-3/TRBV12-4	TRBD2	CASSLDGSGGVKGEQFF	TGTGCCAGCAGTTTAGATGGTAGCGGGGGGGTTAAGGGTGAGCAGTTCTTC
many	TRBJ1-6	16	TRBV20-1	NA	CSAHPGGSNLNSPLHF	TGCAGTGCTCATCCGGGGGGCTCCAACTTAAATTCACCCCTCCACTTT
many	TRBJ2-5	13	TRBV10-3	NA	CAISSGSGETQYF	TGTGCCATCAGCTCGGGAAGCGGGGAGACCCAGTACTTC
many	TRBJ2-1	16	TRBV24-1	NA	CATSDSLLHPYNEQFF	TGTGCCACCAGTGACAGCCTCTTACACCCCTACAATGAGCAGTTCTTC
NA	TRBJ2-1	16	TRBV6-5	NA	CASSYSPQNSYNEQFF	TGTGCCAGCAGTTACTCCCCACAAAACTCCTACAATGAGCAGTTCTTC
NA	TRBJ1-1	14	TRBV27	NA	CASSLAPSDTEAFF	TGTGCCAGCAGTTTGGCTCCGTCGGACACTGAAGCTTTCTTT
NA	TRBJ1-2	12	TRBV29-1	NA	CSVVLANYGYTF	TGCAGCGTTGTACTAGCTAACTATGGCTACACCTTC
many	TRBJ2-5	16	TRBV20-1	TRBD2	CSATGLSGRARETQYF	TGCAGTGCTACTGGACTTAGCGGGCGCGCGAGGGAGACCCAGTACTTC
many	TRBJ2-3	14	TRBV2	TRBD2	CASSPDALADTQYF	TGTGCCAGCAGCCCAGACGCACTAGCGGATACGCAGTATTTT
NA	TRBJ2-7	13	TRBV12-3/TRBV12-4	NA	CASRDNENYEQYF	TGTGCCAGCAGGGATAATGAGAACTACGAGCAGTACTTC
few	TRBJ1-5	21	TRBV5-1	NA	CASSLERPQTLMGSPNQPQHF	TGCGCCAGCAGCTTGGAAAGGCCCCAGACCTTAATGGGGTCACCGAATCAGCCCCAGCATTTT
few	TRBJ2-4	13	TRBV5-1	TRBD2	CASSPVGEGIQYF	TGCGCCAGCAGCCCTGTGGGGGAGGGCATTCAGTACTTC
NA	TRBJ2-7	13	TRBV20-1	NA	CSLRGTGTYEQYF	TGCAGCCTTCGGGGGACTGGGACCTACGAGCAGTACTTC
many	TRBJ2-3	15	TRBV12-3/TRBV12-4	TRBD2	CASRLAGSSTDTQYF	TGTGCCAGCCGGCTAGCGGGATCTAGCACAGATACGCAGTATTTT
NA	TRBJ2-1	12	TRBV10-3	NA	CAISEGGNQQFF	TGTGCCATCAGTGAGGGCGGGAATCAGCAGTTCTTC
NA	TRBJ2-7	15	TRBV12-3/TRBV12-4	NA	CASSSAALISYEQYF	TGTGCCAGCAGTTCCGCGGCCCTCATCTCCTACGAGCAGTACTTC
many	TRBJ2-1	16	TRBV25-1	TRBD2	CASSELGLAGYNEQFF	TGTGCCAGCAGTGAATTGGGGCTAGCGGGCTACAATGAGCAGTTCTTC
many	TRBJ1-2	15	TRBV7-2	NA	CASSSQAFEGVGYTF	TGTGCCAGCAGTTCACAAGCATTTGAGGGGGTTGGCTACACCTTC
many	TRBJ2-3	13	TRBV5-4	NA	CASSRQGGDTQYF	TGTGCCAGCAGCCGACAGGGAGGAGATACGCAGTATTTT
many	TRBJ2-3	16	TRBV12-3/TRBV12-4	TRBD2	CASRTRTSGFADTQYF	TGTGCCAGCAGAACTCGGACTAGCGGGTTCGCAGATACGCAGTATTTT
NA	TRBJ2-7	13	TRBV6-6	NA	CASSSSSDYEQYF	TGTGCCAGCAGTTCCTCGAGCGACTACGAGCAGTACTTC
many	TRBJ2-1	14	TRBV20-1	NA	CSLPGLSSYNEQFF	TGCAGTCTCCCCGGGTTGAGCTCCTACAATGAGCAGTTCTTC
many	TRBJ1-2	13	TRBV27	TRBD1	CASSPRQGYGYTF	TGTGCCAGCAGTCCCAGACAGGGCTATGGCTACACCTTC
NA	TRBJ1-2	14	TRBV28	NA	CASSFFSQGYGYTF	TGTGCCAGCAGTTTCTTTAGCCAGGGCTATGGCTACACCTTC
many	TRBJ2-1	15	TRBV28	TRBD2	CASSISGSFNNEQFF	TGTGCCAGCAGTATTAGCGGGAGCTTTAACAATGAGCAGTTCTTC
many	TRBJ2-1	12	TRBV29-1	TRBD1	CSGPGQGNEQFF	TGCAGCGGCCCGGGACAGGGCAATGAGCAGTTCTTC